The present TCR beta chain was sequenced within a study of T cell changes during pregnancy in multiple sclerosis. Repertoires were generated with immunoSEQ multiplex PCR, while TCRdb's copy carries only in-frame clones and drops some. Among about 87,000 clones listed, 80% to 95% were seen once. The table lists this clone with a few counts. CDR1 MGHRA and CDR2 YSYEKL come from the germline V gene. The CDR3 sequence is 14 residues long. V shed 4 bases and J 7 bases; nucleotides not matched to a gene: 7. The origin of this receptor is a female donor in good health, enrolled as a control in a pregnancy study. The V gene is TRBV4-1, the J gene TRBJ1-5; TRBD1 agrees at 7 bases. The material sequenced was peripheral blood, taken in the third trimester of pregnancy. This CDR3 reads CASSPTQGQQPQHF. In nucleotides, the CDR3 is TGCGCCAGCAGCCCTACACAGGGACAGCAGCCCCAGCATTTT.